This entry concerns a single TCR beta chain. The antigen is undetermined. The length of the CDR3 is 17 residues. Germline V gives CDR1 MNHEY, CDR2 SMNVEV (reference sequence). J gave up 2 bases and V 0 bases, and 7 bases lay outside the gene matches. These data are taken from a study of T cell responses to AZD1222 COVID-19 vaccine. Notes on the study in general: It should be noted that donors were predominantly white British and more often female, and clonal diversity was possibly underestimated. Two AZD1222 administrations were followed by greater Spike-specific TCR breadth and depth.

Profiled with immunoSEQ multiplex PCR; TCRdb holds only in-frame clones, not every one. The sample carries 100,000 to 150,000 clones, roughly 89% recorded once. This material consisted of peripheral blood, taken on day 0 of MenACWY control vaccination. V gene TRBV27 combines with J gene TRBJ2-3, with 8 bases matching TRBD2. The receptor was isolated from an adult in good health. This CDR3 reads CASSLSGVAGITDTQYF. Written as DNA, the CDR3 is TGTGCCAGCAGTTTATCGGGGGTAGCGGGGATCACAGATACGCAGTATTTT.